Below, 15 T cell receptor beta chains from the same sample are listed, as sequenced in a study of shared clonotypes between healthy human individuals (dated by TCRdb to between 2020 and 2021). The library was built by means of the immunoSEQ multiplex PCR assay. This is the immuneACCESS table as TCRdb keeps it, with only in-frame sequences that have V and J called. A part of the clones is gone; compared with another copy, unresolved V genes explain less than half, and the rest is unexplained. This sample is represented by about 1.5 million clones; roughly 96% of them were singletons. The ten largest clones represent roughly 1.2% of the sample. Sequenced material: naive CD4+ T cells sorted from blood. The sample's cell subset or site, from its label and the paper: CD45RA+ positively selected. All receptors derive from a man aged 25-40 years in good health.

This clone was found once. This chain joins TRBV9 and TRBJ2-1; D not resolved. Trimming left V 2 bases short and J 3 bases short, with 9 bases between. The CDR3 length is 14 residues. Germline CDR1 SGDLS, CDR2 YYNGEE. CDR3 nucleotides: TGTGCCAGCAGCGTGAGCGCTAGCTACAATGAGCAGTTCTTC. Residues: CASSVSASYNEQFF.

The chain recombines TRBV7-3 with TRBJ2-1; the D gene is possibly TRBD2 (6 bases). Trimming removed 6 bases from V and 3 bases from J, with 12 bases in between. The CDR3 runs to 14 residues. Germline V CDR1 and CDR2: SGHTA, FQGTGA. CDR3 bases: TGTGCCAGCAGTCGACTAGATCGCTACAATGAGCAGTTCTTC. Translated: CASSRLDRYNEQFF.

J is TRBJ1-6 and V is TRBV2; D unresolved. The CDR3 is made up of 12 amino acids. The V end was cut by 7 bases, the J end by 8 bases, with 9 bases between. Per the germline V gene, CDR1 is SNHLY and CDR2 is FYNNEI. The CDR3 spells CASNPGDSPLHF. The DNA for the CDR3 is TGTGCCAGCAATCCGGGTGATTCACCCCTCCACTTT.

The chain uses TRBV7-9 and TRBJ2-7; 13 bases align to TRBD2. The CDR3 totals 15 residues. CDR1 is SEHNR, CDR2 FQNEAQ, per germline (reference sequence). Trimming at V came to 5 bases and at J to 12 bases, leaving 13 bases not matched to a gene. The CDR3 DNA reads TGTGCCAGCAGCATAACCGGGACTAGCGGGACTCAGCGGTACTTC. It codes for CASSITGTSGTQRYF.

The rearrangement links TRBV19 to TRBJ2-1, with a weak D call TRBD1 (5 bases). Germline CDR1 LNHDA, CDR2 SQIVND (reference sequence). This CDR3 comprises 15 residues. Trimming took 3 bases from V and 4 from J, leaving 13 bases between them. The CDR3 nucleotides are TGTGCCAGTAGTATCGGCAGGGCGTCTTACAATGAGCAGTTCTTC. Its translation is CASSIGRASYNEQFF.

This chain links TRBV5-6 with TRBJ2-7; maybe TRBD1 (6 bases). The CDR3 contains 15 residues. Trimming pared 1 base from V and 7 bases from J, leaving 18 bases between. Germline V gene lookup returns CDR1 SGHDT and CDR2 YYEEEE. CDR3 DNA: TGTGCCAGCAGCTTGAACAGGGATTACGTTACGGAGCAGTACTTC. This encodes CASSLNRDYVTEQYF.

This chain connects TRBV5-1 to TRBJ2-3, with D possibly being TRBD1 (5 bases). CDR1 and CDR2 (germline): SGHRS, YFSETQ. The CDR3 is made up of 15 amino acids. V was trimmed by 4 bases and J by 0 bases, leaving 12 bases between them. The CDR3 here is CASSKWTSSTDTQYF. DNA for the CDR3: TGCGCCAGCAGCAAGTGGACATCTAGCACAGATACGCAGTATTTT.

The rearrangement joins TRBV9 to TRBJ2-2; TRBD1 matches at 9 bases. V trimming: 3 bases; J trimming: 4 bases; junction bases outside the gene matches: 13. The V gene's germline CDR1 is SGDLS and CDR2 YYNGEE. This CDR3 has 18 amino acids. CDR3 protein: CASSGGQGQLAITGELFF. The CDR3 bases are TGTGCCAGCAGCGGGGGACAGGGTCAACTAGCGATCACCGGGGAGCTGTTTTTT.

The gene calls are TRBV29-1 and TRBJ2-3; D may be TRBD1 (5 bases). Germline V lookup: CDR1 SQVTM, CDR2 ANQGSEA. This CDR3 is 13 amino acids long. V was cut by 4 bases and J by 6 bases, with 14 bases left in between. The CDR3 bases are TGCAGCGTTGGGGAAATGAAGGGGGATACGCAGTATTTT. Translated: CSVGEMKGDTQYF.

This chain connects TRBV7-2 to TRBJ1-1, with D possibly TRBD1 on 5 matching bases. The germline CDR1 and CDR2 sequences are SGHTA and FQGNSA. The V end was cut by 4 bases, the J end by 1 base, with 7 bases between. This CDR3 comprises 13 residues. The CDR3: CASSWGGNTEAFF. The CDR3 nucleotides are TGTGCCAGCAGCTGGGGGGGGAACACTGAAGCTTTCTTT.

This chain connects TRBV11-2 to TRBJ2-7, with D possibly being TRBD2 (6 bases). V was clipped by 1 base and J by 7 bases, with 11 bases between them. CDR1 SGHAT and CDR2 FQNNGV come from the germline V gene. This CDR3 has 13 amino acids. Here the CDR3 DNA reads TGTGCCAGCAGCTTAGCCCGGGGGTTGGAGCAGTACTTC. This codes for CASSLARGLEQYF.

The chain links TRBV4-1 to TRBJ2-2, with 11 nucleotides matching TRBD2. This CDR3 is 17 amino acids long. V was pared by 2 bases and J by 9 bases, with 11 bases of the junction left unmatched. Germline V CDR1 and CDR2: MGHRA, YSYEKL. The CDR3 region has the DNA TGCGCCAGCAGCCAACCTCCGGGACTAGCGGATAAGAGGGAGCTGTTTTTT. This translates into CASSQPPGLADKRELFF.

The gene calls are TRBV29-1 and TRBJ2-1; 9 bases are a match to TRBD2. Germline lookup yields CDR1 SQVTM and CDR2 ANQGSEA. J lost 7 bases, V lost 5 bases, and 12 bases had no gene match. CDR3 size: 15 residues. CDR3 protein: CSVYSTTSGPNEQFF. As DNA, the CDR3 is TGCAGCGTTTACTCGACGACTAGCGGCCCTAATGAGCAGTTCTTC.

V gene TRBV11-2 combines with J gene TRBJ2-7; D gene uncertain. The CDR3 sequence is 14 residues long. Germline V gene sequence: CDR1 SGHAT, CDR2 FQNNGV. V lost 3 bases to trimming and J lost 6 bases, with 15 bases between them. The CDR3 sequence: CASSLAPATSEQYF. The DNA of the CDR3 is TGTGCCAGCAGCTTGGCGCCAGCCACCAGCGAGCAGTACTTC. The variable domain in full, with the rest retrieved from reference TRBV11-2 and TRBJ2-7, is EAGVAQSPRYKIIEKRQSVAFWCNPISGHATLYWYQQILGQGPKLLIQFQNNGVVDDSQLPKDRFSAERLKGVDSTLKIQPAKLEDSAVYLCASSLAPATSEQYFGPGTRLTVT.

This clone came up once. This chain uses TRBV7-3 with TRBJ2-1; unclear D gene. Germline values: CDR1 SGHTA, CDR2 FQGTGA. V was trimmed by 2 bases and J by 5 bases, leaving 10 bases between them. There are 14 residues in the CDR3. CDR3 amino acids: CASSLRGRNNEQFF. The CDR3 DNA is TGTGCCAGCAGCTTACGCGGAAGGAACAATGAGCAGTTCTTC.